This TCR beta chain originates from a study of glioma-infiltrating T cells. Study results and limitations: Gliomas, especially low-grade, showed above-expected tissue-blood divergence; non-neoplastic patients showed below. Only very few CDR3 sequences appeared in both tissue and blood.

Germline values: CDR1 DFQATT, CDR2 SNEGSKA (reference sequence). Trimming cost V 4 bases and J 4 bases; bases outside gene matches: 2. CDR3 length equals 12 residues. As regards this clonotype: Its target is not known.

TCR alpha and beta CDR3 regions were amplified from RNA using iRepertoire nested multiplex PCR. One-step reverse transcription and amplification started from approximately 100-400 ng of tissue mRNA or PBMC total RNA. TCRdb processed the multiplex PCR reads anew with MiXCR; each CDR3 protein has one entry. The sample carries about 200,000 distinct CDR3 sequences, 30% to 40% recorded once. This clonotype originated in a human donor with low-grade glioma or glioblastoma, undergoing nonglioma brain surgery, or in good health (not recorded which). The rearrangement uses TRBV20-1 and TRBJ2-7; 9 nucleotides match TRBD1. Material: glioma tissue, nonneoplastic brain tissue, or PBMCs (not recorded which). Here the CDR3 DNA reads TGCAGTGCTATGGGACAGGGATACGAGCAGTACTTC. Its translation: CSAMGQGYEQYF.